This TCR beta chain was observed in a study of blood T cells in healthy people across ages. V gave up 5 bases and J gave up 3 bases, with 10 bases separating them. Looked up from germline, CDR1 is DFQATT and CDR2 is SNEGSKA (reference sequence). This CDR3 comprises 12 residues. With each sample, at least 5.5 micrograms of total RNA were extracted. General study results and limits: As age increased, TCR beta diversity per million T cells fell in a roughly linear fashion.

This clonotype has a handful of counts. Its antigen is currently unknown. The second PCR ran roughly 7 to 12 cycles with a sample-barcoded 5' primer and J-beta primers. In TCRdb, the 5' RACE reads were re-called with MiXCR into one record per CDR3 protein. The sample comprises roughly 2 million distinct CDR3 sequences, roughly 49% of which are singletons, and over 2% rests with the top ten. This chain uses TRBV20-1 with TRBJ1-2; D is unclear. Source material: blood. This TCR came from a middle-aged woman in good health. CDR3 residues: CSAADLDYGYTF. In nucleotides, the CDR3 is TGCAGTGCTGCCGACCTAGACTATGGCTACACCTTC.